The 2 T cell receptor beta chains listed next were all sequenced from one sample in a study of T cells after posttransplantation cyclophosphamide. Assay used: immunoSEQ multiplex PCR; TCRdb lists only in-frame clones, some missing. The repertoire yields about 39,000 clones, none seen only once; the top ten contain 3.5% to 5.5%. Sequencing was carried out using PBMCs. The receptors stem from a woman aged 50 to 65 in good health and a related stem cell transplant donor.

This clone was seen at least ten times. The chain employs TRBV4-1 and TRBJ1-1; no clear D. Germline V lookup: CDR1 MGHRA, CDR2 YSYEKL. This CDR3 region has 16 residues. Trimming cost V 1 base and J 1 base, with 13 bases left between them. The CDR3 region has the DNA TGCGCCAGCAGCCAAGTTGTCTCCAGTAAGAACACTGAAGCTTTCTTT. This codes for CASSQVVSSKNTEAFF.

This clone has a count of ten or more. The J gene is TRBJ1-6, the V gene TRBV19; D uncertain. There are 13 residues in the CDR3. Germline V lookup: CDR1 LNHDA, CDR2 SQIVND (reference sequence). V shed 5 bases and J shed 7 bases, with 9 bases lying between them. For the CDR3, the DNA is TGTGCCAGTAGTGACGAGGGCAATTCACCCCTCCACTTT. Protein: CASSDEGNSPLHF.